Below are 27 T cell receptor beta chains sequenced from a single sample in a study of OX40 agonist ivuxolimab in advanced cancers. Assay: immunoSEQ multiplex PCR; the TCRdb copy retains only in-frame clones and omits some. Counted here are over 85,000 clones, 85% to 95% occurring once; the ten biggest clones make up 0.25% to 0.3%. This sample comprised CD4+ or CD8+ T cells sorted from blood, obtained in a trial of the OX40 agonist ivuxolimab. Source of these receptors: an adult with an advanced solid tumor such as melanoma, head and neck, liver or kidney cancer.

Regarding this clone: At the DNA level, this CDR3 is encoded by other sequences in the same sample as well. CDR3: CAWSVGNQPQHF. CDR3 coding DNA: TGTGCCTGGAGTGTCGGAAATCAGCCCCAGCATTTT. J is TRBJ1-5 and V is TRBV30; D is undetermined. CDR3 size: 12 residues. Trimming removed 0 bases from V and 4 bases from J, with 4 bases in between. The germline gives CDR1 GTSNPN, CDR2 SVGIG (reference sequence).

V is TRBV30 and J is TRBJ2-1; 14 bases are shared with TRBD2. The CDR3 runs 15 residues. Germline trimming cut 2 bases from V and 9 bases from J; bases unmatched to any gene: 6. CDR1 is GTSNPN and CDR2 is SVGIG in the germline V gene (reference sequence). The CDR3 loop reads CAWSWTSGGSIEQFF. CDR3 coding DNA: TGTGCCTGGAGTTGGACTAGCGGGGGGTCAATTGAGCAGTTCTTC. Variable domain in full (rest from reference TRBV30 and TRBJ2-1): SQTIHQWPATLVQPVGSPLSLECTVEGTSNPNLYWYRQAAGRGLQLLFYSVGIGQISSEVPQNLSASRPQDRQFILSSKKLLLSDSGFYLCAWSWTSGGSIEQFFGPGTRLTVL.

This chain joins TRBV29-1 and TRBJ2-3; TRBD2 matches 10 bases. CDR1 is SQVTM and CDR2 is ANQGSEA in the germline V gene. V was clipped by 6 bases and J by 3 bases; unmatched bases: 9. This CDR3 has 15 residues. CDR3 loop: CSVPQAGGWTDTQYF. CDR3 nucleotide sequence: TGCAGCGTCCCCCAAGCGGGAGGGTGGACAGATACGCAGTATTTT.

The sample holds one count of this clone. The chain recombines TRBV20-1 with TRBJ2-5; unclear D gene. Germline V CDR1 and CDR2: DFQATT, SNEGSKA (reference sequence). The CDR3 has 11 amino acids. Trimming cost V 0 bases and J 1 base, with 0 bases left between them. In DNA, the CDR3 is TGCAGTGCTAGAGACCAAGAGACCCAGTACTTC. Translation: CSARDQETQYF.

The V gene is TRBV5-1, the J gene TRBJ1-3; no definite D call. V lost 4 bases and J 2 bases, leaving 10 bases between the germline ends. CDR3 size: 14 residues. Germline V gene sequence: CDR1 SGHRS, CDR2 YFSETQ. CDR3 sequence (DNA): TGCGCCAGCAGCCCGGACGTAACTGGAAACACCATATATTTT. Its translation: CASSPDVTGNTIYF.

The chain has TRBV6-5 and TRBJ1-2; the match to TRBD1 covers 8 bases. With V trimmed by 4 bases and J by 5 bases, 6 bases remained unmatched. Germline CDR1 reads MNHEY; CDR2 reads SVGAGI. The CDR3 totals 14 residues. The CDR3 DNA follows: TGTGCCAGCAGTTCGGACAGGGTGGGGTATGGCTACACCTTC. Amino acids: CASSSDRVGYGYTF.

The gene calls are TRBV5-1 and TRBJ2-1; D gene unclear. CDR3 length: 15 amino acids. From germline, CDR1 is SGHRS and CDR2 YFSETQ. Trimming took 2 bases from V and 0 from J, leaving 9 bases between them. The DNA for the CDR3 is TGCGCCAGCAGCTTCCAGGATAGCTCCTACAATGAGCAGTTCTTC. The encoded protein is CASSFQDSSYNEQFF.

V gene TRBV30 combines with J gene TRBJ2-3, with TRBD2 as a possible D gene (6 bases). The CDR3 has 13 amino acids. CDR1 is GTSNPN, CDR2 SVGIG, per germline (reference sequence). Trimming left V 2 bases short and J 2 bases short, with 8 bases between. The CDR3 region is CAWSRGTTDTQYF. CDR3 DNA sequence: TGTGCCTGGAGTCGGGGGACCACAGATACGCAGTATTTT.

The gene calls are TRBV7-9 and TRBJ2-1; D unresolved. Germline CDR1 SEHNR, CDR2 FQNEAQ (reference sequence). This CDR3 has 13 residues. V was pared by 5 bases and J by 6 bases, with 11 bases between. CDR3 sequence reads: CASSHTDTNEQFF. CDR3 coding DNA: TGTGCCAGCAGCCACACAGACACCAATGAGCAGTTCTTC.

The chain is built from TRBV11-3 and TRBJ1-1; D is perhaps TRBD1 (5 bases). This CDR3 has 17 residues. Germline V lookup: CDR1 SGHNT, CDR2 YENEEA. V was cut by 5 bases and J by 0 bases, with 19 bases left in between. DNA for the CDR3: TGTGCCAGCAGCCTCGGAGGGACTCGGCCCATGAACACTGAAGCTTTCTTT. This encodes CASSLGGTRPMNTEAFF.

The chain links TRBV4-3 to TRBJ2-3; D unclear. Deletions cut 0 bases from V and 4 bases from J, with 5 bases between. The CDR3 sequence is 13 residues long. Germline CDR1 and CDR2: LGHNA and YSLEER. The chain's CDR3 is CASSQDSPDTQYF. In DNA form, the CDR3 reads TGCGCCAGCAGCCAAGATTCGCCAGATACGCAGTATTTT.

This clone was seen only once. The chain carries TRBV6-1 and TRBJ2-2; no clear D. This CDR3 is 14 amino acids long. The V gene lost 7 bases and the J gene lost 0 bases, with 9 bases spanning the gap. Germline loops: CDR1 MNHNS, CDR2 SASEGT. The CDR3 is CASKATTNTGELFF. The CDR3 DNA reads TGTGCCAGCAAAGCAACGACGAACACCGGGGAGCTGTTTTTT.

The chain is built from TRBV10-3 and TRBJ1-6; D is possibly TRBD1 (6 bases). The CDR3 runs 12 residues. V lost 10 bases and J 9 bases, leaving 13 bases between the germline ends. Germline V gives CDR1 ENHRY, CDR2 SYGVKD. The CDR3 DNA sequence: TGTGCCACCCGACAGGCGGGTTCACCCCTCCACTTT. Its protein product is CATRQAGSPLHF.

The rearrangement joins TRBV28 to TRBJ2-3, with unresolved D. CDR1 is MDHEN, CDR2 SYDVKM, per germline. With 3 bases removed from V and 8 bases from J, the gap between germline ends came to 9 bases. The CDR3 contains 12 residues. The CDR3 DNA reads TGTGCCAGCAGTTTCCACGGGTTTACGCAGTATTTT. Amino acids: CASSFHGFTQYF.

This sequence joins TRBV18 and TRBJ2-4; 7 nucleotides agree with TRBD2. The CDR3 consists of 16 residues. V dropped 2 bases and J dropped 3; count of bases not matched to a gene: 7. Germline-derived CDR1 and CDR2 are KGHSH and LQKENI. In DNA form, the CDR3 reads TGTGCCAGCTCACCAAAAAGCGGGGCTAACAAAAACATTCAGTACTTC. Its translation is CASSPKSGANKNIQYF.

This chain uses TRBV4-3 with TRBJ1-5; D uncertain. The ends were cut back, 0 bases at V and 6 bases at J, with 15 bases in the middle. This CDR3 is built from 16 residues. Germline V gives CDR1 LGHNA, CDR2 YSLEER. The CDR3 region is CASSQDWVGRGQPQHF. For the CDR3, the DNA is TGCGCCAGCAGCCAAGATTGGGTGGGTCGCGGTCAGCCCCAGCATTTT.

This rearrangement joins TRBV19 to TRBJ2-3; the match to TRBD1 covers 9 bases. The germline gives CDR1 LNHDA, CDR2 SQIVND (reference sequence). The CDR3 runs 17 residues. The junction had 11 bases not matched to a gene; V was cut back by 6 bases and J by 1 base. CDR3 nucleotide sequence: TGTGCCAGTAGACTCCTTTCGGGACAGGGCCGCACAGATACGCAGTATTTT. This sequence encodes CASRLLSGQGRTDTQYF.

The chain is built from TRBV28 and TRBJ2-3, with 11 bases matching TRBD2. Germline CDR1 is MDHEN and CDR2 is SYDVKM. The length of the CDR3 is 17 residues. J lost 3 bases, V lost 5 bases, and 10 bases had no gene match. Here the CDR3 DNA reads TGTGCCAGCAGTATCCTAGCGGGGGGAAGGGGGACAGATACGCAGTATTTT. Its protein product is CASSILAGGRGTDTQYF.

The sample holds one count of this clone. The chain recombines TRBV6-5 with TRBJ1-1; D gene unclear. CDR3 length equals 13 residues. Trimming cost V 0 bases and J 7 bases, with 9 bases left between them. In germline, CDR1 is MNHEY, CDR2 SVGAGI. The CDR3 nucleotides read TGTGCCAGCAGTTACTCGATCGCCGGTGAAGCTTTCTTT. It specifies CASSYSIAGEAFF.

The chain combines TRBV19 with TRBJ2-3, with 9 bases fitting TRBD2. The trim removed 4 bases at V and 0 bases at J, leaving 2 bases unmatched. Germline-derived CDR1 and CDR2 are LNHDA and SQIVND (reference sequence). This CDR3 spans 15 amino acids. The CDR3 loop is CASSTSGTSTDTQYF. Here the CDR3 DNA reads TGTGCCAGTAGTACTAGCGGGACTAGCACAGATACGCAGTATTTT.

The chain links TRBV30 to TRBJ1-4; TRBD1 is a possible D gene (6 bases). V gave up 4 bases and J gave up 6 bases, with 12 bases separating them. Germline lookup yields CDR1 GTSNPN and CDR2 SVGIG (reference sequence). The CDR3 length is 13 residues. The CDR3 nucleotides are TGTGCCTGGAACAGGGAGGCGGATGAAAAACTGTTTTTT. It translates to CAWNREADEKLFF.

This chain joins TRBV9 and TRBJ2-1; TRBD2 is a possible D gene (7 bases). This CDR3 region has 15 residues. Germline-derived CDR1 and CDR2 are SGDLS and YYNGEE. Trimming removed 6 bases from V and 0 bases from J, with 13 bases in between. CDR3 loop: CASKGGGSSYNEQFF. CDR3 bases: TGTGCCAGCAAGGGGGGCGGGAGCTCCTACAATGAGCAGTTCTTC.

This chain connects TRBV6-1 to TRBJ1-1; D gene unclear. The germline V and J ends were trimmed by 7 bases and 5 bases, with 11 bases remaining between them. This CDR3 has 12 amino acids. Germline V gene lookup returns CDR1 MNHNS and CDR2 SASEGT. CDR3: CASNSMLTEAFF. CDR3 DNA: TGTGCCAGCAATAGTATGTTGACTGAAGCTTTCTTT.

This rearrangement joins TRBV15 to TRBJ2-2; D not resolved. The germline V and J ends were trimmed by 5 bases and 6 bases, with 10 bases remaining between them. In germline, CDR1 is LNHNV, CDR2 YYDKDF (reference sequence). CDR3 length equals 13 residues. As DNA, the CDR3 is TGTGCCACCAGCGCCCGTAGGGCCGGGGAGCTGTTTTTT. Translating gives CATSARRAGELFF.

The genes are TRBV6-5 and TRBJ1-2; D not certain. This CDR3 has 15 amino acids. Trimming cost V 6 bases and J 4 bases, with 18 bases left between them. In germline, CDR1 is MNHEY, CDR2 SVGAGI. The DNA for the CDR3 is TGTGCCAGCAGCTATGACGGAGGACTCGGCTATGGCTACACCTTC. Encoded protein: CASSYDGGLGYGYTF.

The chain combines TRBV30 with TRBJ2-1; D remains ambiguous. The CDR3 has 14 amino acids. The V end lost 3 bases, the J end lost 0 bases, and 9 bases lay between the germline ends. The germline gives CDR1 GTSNPN, CDR2 SVGIG (reference sequence). CDR3 protein: CAWRVQSSYNEQFF. The CDR3 DNA follows: TGTGCCTGGAGGGTCCAGAGCTCCTACAATGAGCAGTTCTTC.

This sequence joins TRBV4-1 and TRBJ2-1; TRBD2 is a possible D gene (5 bases). This CDR3 has 13 residues. Germline-derived CDR1 and CDR2 are MGHRA and YSYEKL. V was trimmed by 6 bases and J by 7 bases, leaving 13 bases between them. As DNA, the CDR3 is TGCGCCAGCAGACCTATACTAGGGAATGAGCAGTTCTTC. This gives the protein CASRPILGNEQFF.